The clone carrying this TCR beta chain has more than one count but fewer than ten. Antigen specificity is unknown. The data were obtained in a study of cytomegalovirus exposure and HLA in healthy donors. Study conclusions and caveats: There were a few CMV-associated chains whose specificity for CMV antigens was confirmed in vitro.

CDR1 is MNHEY, CDR2 SMNVEV, per germline (reference sequence). The CDR3 loop spans 17 amino acids. V lost 5 bases and J lost 0, with 17 bases in between. The study ran its PCR with 60 Vbeta and 13 Jbeta primers. The method was immunoSEQ multiplex PCR; TCRdb's version includes in-frame clones alone and lacks a portion of them. The sample holds more than 85,000 clones, over 65% seen once. V and J are TRBV27 and TRBJ1-5, with D possibly being TRBD1 (6 bases). The clonotype was recovered from a man younger than 45 in good health and CMV-seropositive. The sample comprised PBMCs. CDR3 protein: CASSPRTVLNSNQPQHF. The DNA for the CDR3 is TGTGCCAGCAGTCCCCGGACAGTCCTTAATAGCAATCAGCCCCAGCATTTT.